The T cell receptor (beta chain) described here comes from a study of PD-1 blockade in mismatch repair-deficient tumors. Using immunoSEQ multiplex PCR, the repertoire was profiled, and TCRdb retains in-frame clones only, with some absent. Of about 49,000 clones listed, approximately 80% are singletons. Mismatch repair deficiency was confirmed in all patients, by PCR or immunohistochemistry. V was shortened by 9 bases and J by 1 base, with 28 bases between the two germline ends. The CDR3 is 18 residues long. The sequencing here drew on PBMCs, taken before pembrolizumab treatment. The chain couples TRBV5-3 to TRBJ2-5; D possibly matches TRBD1 or TRBD2 (5 bases each). TRBV5-3 is an ORF; its function is uncertain. This clonotype originated in an adult with mismatch repair-deficient cancer. This chain's CDR3 is CATHWNRGPDRSQETQYF. CDR3 bases: TGTGCCACTCACTGGAATCGGGGCCCCGACCGGTCCCAAGAGACCCAGTACTTC.